This T cell receptor (beta chain) stems from a study of shared clonotypes between healthy human individuals. V dropped 4 bases and J dropped 2; count of bases not matched to a gene: 2. Germline CDR1 is SGHTS and CDR2 is YDEGEE. CDR3 length: 13 amino acids. Clones were read by immunoSEQ multiplex PCR, and TCRdb kept only the in-frame ones, dropping some. This sample carries 2 million to 2.5 million clones, about 93% of them seen once, and the ten largest clones take about 1.5%. Only CD45RO-negative cells positively selected for CCR7 counted as naive CD8 cells, so terminally differentiated effector memory CD45RA+ cells were excluded.

The sequence came from a man aged 18 to 30 in good health. Some clones in this sample may be carry-over from other donors' samples. The V and J genes are TRBV5-8 and TRBJ2-7; 8 bases are a match to TRBD1. The sample comprised naive CD8+ T cells from PBMCs. The DNA of the CDR3 is TGTGCCAGCAGCCGGACAGGGACCTACGAGCAGTACTTC. It is translated as CASSRTGTYEQYF.